The 20 T cell receptor beta chains below were found in one sample sequenced in a study of blood T cell repertoires in COVID-19. Assay: immunoSEQ multiplex PCR; the TCRdb copy retains only in-frame clones and omits some. This table has 20,000 to 25,000 clones, roughly nine tenths appearing once. Sequencing was performed on peripheral blood. The receptors here all came from a human donor with active COVID-19. The donor label of this sample is uncertain.

The chain has TRBV27 and TRBJ1-4, with 7 bases lining up with TRBD1. The CDR3 runs 14 residues. V was pared by 3 bases and J by 5 bases, with 3 bases of the junction left unmatched. Germline V CDR1 and CDR2: MNHEY, SMNVEV (reference sequence). In DNA form, the CDR3 reads TGTGCCAGCAGTTTTTCAGGGGGGAATGAAAAACTGTTTTTT. Translated: CASSFSGGNEKLFF.

The chain carries TRBV7-8 and TRBJ2-1; D perhaps matches TRBD1 (5 bases). Germline-derived CDR1 and CDR2 are SGHVS and FQNEAQ. Deletions cut 0 bases from V and 5 bases from J, with 8 bases between. This CDR3 comprises 14 residues. The CDR3 here is CASSLAGPHNEQFF. DNA of the CDR3: TGTGCCAGCAGCTTAGCGGGGCCCCACAATGAGCAGTTCTTC.

This chain uses TRBV27 with TRBJ2-1; 8 bases match TRBD1. Germline V gene lookup returns CDR1 MNHEY and CDR2 SMNVEV (reference sequence). The CDR3 is 14 amino acids. V was pared by 5 bases and J by 8 bases, with 8 bases of the junction left unmatched. CDR3 coding DNA: TGTGCCAGCAGTGTAACAGGGGGTAGTGATGAGCAGTTCTTC. Protein product: CASSVTGGSDEQFF.

The V and J genes are TRBV5-1 and TRBJ1-5, with D perhaps matching TRBD1 (6 bases). CDR1 is SGHRS, CDR2 YFSETQ, per germline. Trimming cost V 2 bases and J 1 base, with 16 bases left between them. The CDR3 totals 17 residues. CDR3 DNA: TGCGCCAGCAGCTTTTTGCAGGGGCAATCGAGCAATCAGCCCCAGCATTTT. Translating gives CASSFLQGQSSNQPQHF.

Only one count was recorded for this clone. The CDR3 sequence is CASSLKTGTGNTIYF. CDR3 bases: TGTGCCAGCAGCCTAAAGACAGGGACTGGAAACACCATATATTTT. This chain connects TRBV3-1 (or the pseudogene TRBV3-2) to TRBJ1-3, with TRBD1 matching over 7 bases. CDR1 and CDR2 from the germline V gene are LGHDT and YNNKEL (reference sequence). After removal of 4 bases from V and 2 bases from J, the junction contained 5 bases not matched to a gene. The CDR3 covers 15 residues.

This clone has just one count. The chain links TRBV6-2 or TRBV6-3 to TRBJ2-1; 7 nucleotides align to TRBD1. V shed 4 bases, J shed 14 bases, and the junction held 8 bases outside the gene matches. The germline V gene has CDR1 MNHEY and CDR2 SVGEGT. This CDR3 region has 12 residues. Written as DNA, the CDR3 is TGTGCCAGCAGTTTTCGTGGGACAGAGAAGTTCTTC. It encodes CASSFRGTEKFF.

The chain employs TRBV2 and TRBJ2-3; 7 bases agree with TRBD1. Trimming removed 9 bases from V and 6 bases from J; junction bases left unmatched: 12. CDR3 size: 14 residues. CDR1 is SNHLY, CDR2 FYNNEI, per germline. This chain's CDR3 is CASPGTGAFDTQYF. The CDR3 DNA reads as TGTGCCAGTCCCGGCACAGGGGCGTTCGATACGCAGTATTTT.

V usage is TRBV6-1 and J usage is TRBJ2-1; a weak D match, TRBD1 (6 bases). This CDR3 is built from 17 residues. From germline, CDR1 is MNHNS and CDR2 SASEGT. Trimming took 0 bases from V and 3 from J, leaving 15 bases between them. CDR3 protein: CASSEAVLQGGYNEQFF. The CDR3 bases are TGTGCCAGCAGTGAAGCTGTGTTACAGGGTGGCTACAATGAGCAGTTCTTC.

V usage is TRBV11-2 and J usage is TRBJ2-3; 14 nucleotides agree with TRBD2. The germline V gene has CDR1 SGHAT and CDR2 FQNNGV. Unmatched junction bases numbered 5, after V lost 1 base and J lost 5 bases. The CDR3 spans 17 residues. The CDR3 is CASSLGGTSGSGDTQYF. CDR3 bases: TGTGCCAGCAGCTTAGGTGGGACTAGCGGGAGTGGAGATACGCAGTATTTT.

The chain uses TRBV19 and TRBJ2-7; 13 bases line up with TRBD2. Germline trimming cut 4 bases from V and 2 bases from J; bases unmatched to any gene: 2. This CDR3 is built from 15 residues. The germline V gene encodes CDR1 LNHDA and CDR2 SQIVND (reference sequence). The chain's CDR3 is CASSTGLAGPYEQYF. Written as DNA, the CDR3 is TGTGCCAGTAGTACGGGACTAGCGGGACCCTACGAGCAGTACTTC.

The rearrangement joins TRBV28 to TRBJ1-1; 7 bases line up with TRBD1. Germline V CDR1 and CDR2: MDHEN, SYDVKM. The junction had 9 bases not matched to a gene; V was cut back by 5 bases and J by 0 bases. The CDR3 runs to 16 residues. As DNA, the CDR3 is TGTGCCAGCAGTATCACAGGGGTAGCCATGAACACTGAAGCTTTCTTT. It yields the protein CASSITGVAMNTEAFF.

This chain joins TRBV10-3 and TRBJ1-6, with D possibly being TRBD1 (5 bases). This CDR3 has 14 amino acids. Per the germline V gene, CDR1 is ENHRY and CDR2 is SYGVKD. Trimming removed 2 bases at V and 7 bases at J, with 9 bases between. The CDR3 DNA reads as TGTGCCATCAGTGAGACAGGAGAAAATTCACCCCTCCACTTT. Translating gives CAISETGENSPLHF.

This rearrangement joins TRBV12-5 to TRBJ1-5; D is ambiguous. The CDR3 totals 16 residues. CDR1 is LGHNT and CDR2 is FRNRAP in the germline V gene. V was clipped by 1 base and J by 0 bases, with 10 bases between them. The CDR3 reads CASGLDAGYSNQPQHF. The CDR3 DNA reads TGTGCTAGTGGTTTGGATGCGGGGTATAGCAATCAGCCCCAGCATTTT.

The V call is TRBV9, the J call TRBJ2-2, with 8 bases identical to TRBD1. Germline CDR1 and CDR2: SGDLS and YYNGEE. V was clipped by 0 bases and J by 4 bases; unmatched bases: 5. The CDR3 runs to 16 residues. The DNA of the CDR3 is TGTGCCAGCAGCGTAGGGGGACAGGATATCACCGGGGAGCTGTTTTTT. Residues: CASSVGGQDITGELFF.

The chain is built from TRBV5-1 and TRBJ2-3; no firm D call. CDR3 length equals 14 residues. Germline V gives CDR1 SGHRS, CDR2 YFSETQ. V was pared by 5 bases and J by 0 bases, with 10 bases between. The CDR3 loop is CASRRQLSTDTQYF. CDR3 sequence (DNA): TGCGCCAGCAGGAGGCAGCTTAGCACAGATACGCAGTATTTT. Looking up the rest from reference TRBV5-1 and TRBJ2-3 gives the full variable domain: KAGVTQTPRYLIKTRGQQVTLSCSPISGHRSVSWYQQTPGQGLQFLFEYFSETQRNKGNFPGRFSGRQFSNSRSEMNVSTLELGDSALYLCASRRQLSTDTQYFGPGTRLTVL.

This CDR3 reads CASILRARGADGYTF. For the CDR3, the DNA is TGTGCCAGTATTCTCCGGGCCCGGGGGGCGGATGGCTACACCTTC. The chain couples TRBV19 to TRBJ1-2, with D maybe TRBD1 (6 bases). The CDR3 sequence is 15 residues long. CDR1 LNHDA and CDR2 SQIVND come from the germline V gene (reference sequence). The V gene lost 7 bases and the J gene lost 6 bases, with 21 bases spanning the gap. Full variable domain (outside the CDR3, taken from reference TRBV19 and TRBJ1-2): DGGITQSPKYLFRKEGQNVTLSCEQNLNHDAMYWYRQDPGQGLRLIYYSQIVNDFQKGDIAEGYSVSREKKESFPLTVTSAQKNPTAFYLCASILRARGADGYTFGSGTRLTVV.

The chain has TRBV10-1 and TRBJ2-7; D gene ambiguous. The CDR3 extends over 13 amino acids. V was trimmed by 11 bases and J by 0 bases, leaving 14 bases between them. The germline V gene has CDR1 WNHNN and CDR2 SYGVQD (reference sequence). CDR3: CAGSRVDSYEQYF. CDR3 nucleotides: TGCGCCGGATCCCGGGTGGACTCCTACGAGCAGTACTTC.

The CDR3 coding sequence is TGTGCCAGCAGCTTGGGGACAGACGTCTACGAGCAGTACTTC. Protein sequence: CASSLGTDVYEQYF. V is TRBV11-2 and J is TRBJ2-7; 7 bases align to TRBD1. The CDR3 loop spans 14 amino acids. The V segment lost 3 bases and the J segment 3 bases; nucleotides outside the gene matches: 5. Germline CDR1 is SGHAT and CDR2 is FQNNGV.

The J gene is TRBJ2-3, the V gene TRBV11-2; 9 bases align to TRBD1. V shed 5 bases, J shed 6 bases, and the junction held 9 bases outside the gene matches. In germline, CDR1 is SGHAT, CDR2 FQNNGV. The length of the CDR3 is 15 residues. CDR3 nucleotides: TGTGCCAGCAGCCATTACAGGGGGCGAGGGGATACGCAGTATTTT. The encoded protein is CASSHYRGRGDTQYF.

This clone occurred once. The chain carries TRBV24-1 and TRBJ2-7, with D possibly being TRBD1 (6 bases). CDR1 KGHDR and CDR2 SFDVKD come from the germline V gene. The CDR3 runs 16 residues. Trimming took 2 bases from V and 0 from J, leaving 13 bases between them. CDR3 in amino acids: CATSDCPGQPSYEQYF. The CDR3 bases are TGTGCCACCAGTGATTGCCCAGGACAGCCCTCCTACGAGCAGTACTTC.